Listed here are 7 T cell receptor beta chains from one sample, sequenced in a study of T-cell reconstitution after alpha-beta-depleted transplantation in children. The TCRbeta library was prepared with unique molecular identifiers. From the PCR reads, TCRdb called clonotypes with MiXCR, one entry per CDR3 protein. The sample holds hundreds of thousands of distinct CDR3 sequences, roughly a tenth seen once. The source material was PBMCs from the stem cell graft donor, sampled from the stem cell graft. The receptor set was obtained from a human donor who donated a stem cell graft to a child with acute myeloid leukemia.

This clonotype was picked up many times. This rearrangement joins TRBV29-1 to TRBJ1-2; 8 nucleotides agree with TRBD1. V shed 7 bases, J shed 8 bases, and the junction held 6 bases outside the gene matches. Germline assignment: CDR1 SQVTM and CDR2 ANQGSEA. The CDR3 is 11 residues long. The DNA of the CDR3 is TGCAGCGCCCAGGGGGCGAAGGGCTACACCTTC. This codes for CSAQGAKGYTF.

The CDR3 nucleotides are TGTGCCAGCAGGGAAAAAAAAGCGGGGAGCGGGAAAACAGATACGCAGTATTTT. It is translated as CASREKKAGSGKTDTQYF. The J gene is TRBJ2-3, the V gene TRBV11-2; 7 nucleotides align to TRBD2. Trimming cost V 6 bases and J 3 bases; bases outside gene matches: 18. The CDR3 consists of 18 residues. Germline V lookup: CDR1 SGHAT, CDR2 FQNNGV.

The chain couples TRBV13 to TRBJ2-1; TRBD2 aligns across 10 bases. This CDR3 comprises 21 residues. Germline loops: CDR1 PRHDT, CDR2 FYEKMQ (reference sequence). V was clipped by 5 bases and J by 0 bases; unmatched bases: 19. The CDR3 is CASSRGGVLAGRFTSYNEQFF. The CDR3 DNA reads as TGTGCCAGCAGCCGCGGAGGGGTACTAGCGGGAAGGTTTACCTCCTACAATGAGCAGTTCTTC.

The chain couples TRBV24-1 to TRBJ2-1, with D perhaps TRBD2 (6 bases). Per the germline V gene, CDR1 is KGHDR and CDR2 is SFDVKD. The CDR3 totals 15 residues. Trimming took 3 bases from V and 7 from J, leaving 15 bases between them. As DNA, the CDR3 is TGTGCCACCAGTGATAGTCCTTCAGGGAGGAATGAGCAGTTCTTC. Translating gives CATSDSPSGRNEQFF.

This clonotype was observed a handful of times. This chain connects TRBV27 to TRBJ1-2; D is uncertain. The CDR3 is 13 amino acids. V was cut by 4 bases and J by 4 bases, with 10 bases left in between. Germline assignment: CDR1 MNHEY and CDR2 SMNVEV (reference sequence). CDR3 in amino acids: CASSSGSGYGYTF. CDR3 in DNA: TGTGCCAGCAGTTCCGGGTCAGGCTATGGCTACACCTTC.

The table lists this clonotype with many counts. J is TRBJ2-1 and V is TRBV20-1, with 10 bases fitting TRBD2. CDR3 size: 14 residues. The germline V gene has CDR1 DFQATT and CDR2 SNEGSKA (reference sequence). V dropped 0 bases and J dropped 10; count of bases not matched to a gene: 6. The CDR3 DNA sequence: TGCAGTGCTAGAGACCTAGCGGGAGTAGGGGAGCAGTTCTTC. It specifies CSARDLAGVGEQFF.

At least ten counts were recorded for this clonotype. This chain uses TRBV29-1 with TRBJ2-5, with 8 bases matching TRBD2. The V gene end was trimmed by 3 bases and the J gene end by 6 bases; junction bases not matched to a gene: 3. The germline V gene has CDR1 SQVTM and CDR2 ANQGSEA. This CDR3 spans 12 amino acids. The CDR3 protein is CSVDSGRKTQYF. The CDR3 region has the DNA TGCAGCGTTGACAGCGGGAGAAAGACCCAGTACTTC.